This T cell receptor (beta chain) is from a study of T cell repertoires in cytomegalovirus infection. The study's findings and limits: Dominant in the ex vivo response were TCR beta clonotypes restricted by HLA-C and specific for CMV.

TCRdb passed the reads through MiXCR, listing each CDR3 protein once. The sample has around 85,000 distinct CDR3 sequences, roughly half seen once; the top ten hold 93%. Concerning this clonotype itself: Its specificity is unknown.

CDR1 is SGHVS and CDR2 is FQNEAQ in the germline V gene. V was shortened by 6 bases and J by 2 bases, with 14 bases between the two germline ends. The CDR3 spans 15 residues. This sequence was found in a human donor in good health (CMV status not recorded). Some clones in this sample may be carry-over from other donors' samples. Sequencing was performed on CD8+ T cells from cultured PBMCs, taken from culture after CMV antigen stimulation. The V call is TRBV7-8, the J call TRBJ2-1; D gene uncertain. The CDR3 protein is CASSLKRLAYNEQFF. DNA for the CDR3: TGTGCCAGCAGTCTCAAACGATTAGCCTACAATGAGCAGTTCTTC.